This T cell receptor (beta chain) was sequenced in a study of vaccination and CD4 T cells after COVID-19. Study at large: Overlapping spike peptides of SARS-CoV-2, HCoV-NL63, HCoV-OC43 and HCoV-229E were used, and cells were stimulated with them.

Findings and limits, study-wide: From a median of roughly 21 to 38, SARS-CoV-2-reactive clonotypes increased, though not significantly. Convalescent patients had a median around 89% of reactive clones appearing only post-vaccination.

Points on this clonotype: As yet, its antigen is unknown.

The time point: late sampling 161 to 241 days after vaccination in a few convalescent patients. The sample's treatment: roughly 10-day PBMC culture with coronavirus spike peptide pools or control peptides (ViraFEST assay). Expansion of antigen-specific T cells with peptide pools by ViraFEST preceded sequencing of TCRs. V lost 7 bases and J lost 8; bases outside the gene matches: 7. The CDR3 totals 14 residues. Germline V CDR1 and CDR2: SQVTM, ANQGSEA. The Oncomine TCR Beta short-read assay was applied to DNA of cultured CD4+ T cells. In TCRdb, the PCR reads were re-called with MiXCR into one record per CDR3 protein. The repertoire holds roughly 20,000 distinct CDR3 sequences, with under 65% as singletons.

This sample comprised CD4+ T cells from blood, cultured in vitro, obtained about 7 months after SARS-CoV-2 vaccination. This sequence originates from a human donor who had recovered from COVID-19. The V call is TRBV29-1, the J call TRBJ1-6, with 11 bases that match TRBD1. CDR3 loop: CSARLGQGDSPLHF. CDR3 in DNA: TGCAGCGCGCGTCTGGGACAGGGGGATTCACCCCTCCACTTT.